These 17 T cell receptor beta chains came from one sample sequenced in a study of blood T cell repertoires in COVID-19. Sequencing used immunoSEQ multiplex PCR; TCRdb keeps in-frame clones, though not all of them. The sample consists of 59,000 or so clones, approximately 91% of them appearing once. The sequenced material came from peripheral blood. The origin of the receptors is a human donor in a cohort sampled during active COVID-19.

This rearrangement joins TRBV12-5 to TRBJ1-1; 10 positions match TRBD1. Germline loops: CDR1 LGHNT, CDR2 FRNRAP. V trimming: 7 bases; J trimming: 0 bases; junction bases outside the gene matches: 11. CDR3 size: 17 residues. This chain's CDR3 is CASVKGQGGDMNTEAFF. Here the CDR3 DNA reads TGTGCTAGTGTTAAAGGACAGGGGGGGGACATGAACACTGAAGCTTTCTTT.

V is TRBV12-3 or TRBV12-4 and J is TRBJ1-2; 8 nucleotides align to TRBD1. V lost 6 bases, J lost 8 bases, and 5 bases stayed unmatched. The length of the CDR3 is 12 residues. CDR3 region: CASSPGGGGYTF. The CDR3 coding sequence is TGTGCCAGCAGCCCAGGGGGCGGAGGCTACACCTTC.

V gene TRBV4-1 combines with J gene TRBJ2-1, with TRBD1 matching 8 bases. Unmatched junction bases numbered 18, after V lost 0 bases and J lost 5 bases. CDR3 length: 20 amino acids. The germline gives CDR1 MGHRA, CDR2 YSYEKL. CDR3 loop: CASSQEAPPIGTGDNNEQFF. CDR3 in DNA: TGCGCCAGCAGCCAAGAAGCCCCCCCCATTGGGACAGGCGATAACAATGAGCAGTTCTTC.

Note on this clone: Other nucleotide sequences from this sample produce the same CDR3. The V gene is TRBV28, the J gene TRBJ2-5; D gene ambiguous. Trimming pared 3 bases from V and 1 base from J, leaving 6 bases between. Germline CDR1 MDHEN, CDR2 SYDVKM. The CDR3 spans 13 residues. CDR3 bases: TGTGCCAGCAGTTTTAGAGGCCAAGAGACCCAGTACTTC. Its protein is CASSFRGQETQYF.

This chain uses TRBV3-1 (or the pseudogene TRBV3-2) with TRBJ1-2; 9 nucleotides match TRBD1. The germline CDR1 and CDR2 sequences are LGHDT and YNNKEL (reference sequence). This CDR3 has 14 amino acids. The junction had 2 bases not matched to a gene; V was cut back by 3 bases and J by 3 bases. The CDR3 loop reads CASSQRTGDYGYTF. In nucleotides, the CDR3 is TGTGCCAGCAGCCAGAGGACAGGGGACTATGGCTACACCTTC.

The chain couples TRBV7-3 to TRBJ2-4; tentatively, D is TRBD1 (6 bases). Germline values: CDR1 SGHTA, CDR2 FQGTGA. Trimming cost V 2 bases and J 0 bases, with 8 bases left between them. CDR3 length equals 15 residues. The CDR3 region has the DNA TGTGCCAGCAGCTTAGGGGGCCTAGCCAAAAACATTCAGTACTTC. Its protein product is CASSLGGLAKNIQYF.

V is TRBV19 and J is TRBJ2-1; 7 bases align to TRBD2. The CDR3 covers 14 residues. Germline-derived CDR1 and CDR2 are LNHDA and SQIVND (reference sequence). With 3 bases clipped from V and 4 bases from J, the junction kept 3 bases outside the gene matches. The CDR3, as DNA: TGTGCCAGTAGTATCCGGGGGGAATACAATGAGCAGTTCTTC. Amino acid sequence: CASSIRGEYNEQFF.

The chain recombines TRBV5-1 with TRBJ1-2, with 12 bases matching TRBD1. The junction had 3 bases not matched to a gene; V was cut back by 4 bases and J by 5 bases. This CDR3 has 14 residues. From germline, CDR1 is SGHRS and CDR2 YFSETQ. Here the CDR3 DNA reads TGCGCCAGCAGCCTGGGACAGGGGGCTTATGGCTACACCTTC. Its protein is CASSLGQGAYGYTF.

The chain joins TRBV28 to TRBJ2-7; 8 bases are a match to TRBD1. Germline CDR1 is MDHEN and CDR2 is SYDVKM. CDR3 length equals 13 residues. Trimming at V came to 2 bases and at J to 6 bases, leaving 3 bases not matched to a gene. The CDR3, as DNA: TGTGCCAGCAGTTTACGGGGACAGGTCGAGCAGTACTTC. Amino acids: CASSLRGQVEQYF.

This chain links TRBV7-9 with TRBJ1-4; TRBD1 matches at 11 bases. V trimming: 5 bases; J trimming: 0 bases; junction bases outside the gene matches: 8. The CDR3 extends over 18 amino acids. Per the germline V gene, CDR1 is SEHNR and CDR2 is FQNEAQ (reference sequence). The CDR3: CASSPRTGGLATNEKLFF. CDR3 nucleotides: TGTGCCAGCAGCCCCCGGACAGGGGGCCTTGCAACTAATGAAAAACTGTTTTTT.

This sequence joins TRBV19 and TRBJ2-7, with unresolved D. Trimming pared 9 bases from V and 0 bases from J, leaving 12 bases between. The germline CDR1 and CDR2 sequences are LNHDA and SQIVND (reference sequence). This CDR3 is 13 amino acids long. The CDR3 loop reads CARRDTSSYEQYF. The CDR3 nucleotides are TGTGCCAGGCGAGACACCAGCTCCTACGAGCAGTACTTC.

The genes are TRBV14 and TRBJ2-1, with no clear D. The CDR3 totals 15 residues. In germline, CDR1 is SGHDN, CDR2 FVKESK. Trimming shortened V by 2 bases and J by 1 base, and 9 bases separated the two germline ends. The CDR3 DNA reads TGTGCCAGCAGCCAAAGCCAGGTTTCCTACAATGAGCAGTTCTTC. This gives the protein CASSQSQVSYNEQFF.

The gene calls are TRBV7-2 and TRBJ1-5; D ambiguous. Trimming took 5 bases from V and 2 from J, leaving 7 bases between them. Germline values: CDR1 SGHTA, CDR2 FQGNSA. The CDR3 has 13 residues. The CDR3 region has the DNA TGTGCCAGCAGCCTGAGGGGCAATCAGCCCCAGCATTTT. Translating gives CASSLRGNQPQHF.

The chain couples TRBV6-5 to TRBJ2-7, with D possibly matching TRBD2 (6 bases). V was cut by 2 bases and J by 3 bases, with 14 bases left in between. In germline, CDR1 is MNHEY, CDR2 SVGAGI. There are 15 residues in the CDR3. DNA for the CDR3: TGTGCCAGCAGTTACAAAGGCAGGGACTTCTACGAGCAGTACTTC. Translated: CASSYKGRDFYEQYF.

The chain employs TRBV29-1 and TRBJ2-3; possibly TRBD1 for D (6 bases). Per germline, CDR1 SQVTM and CDR2 ANQGSEA. This CDR3 is 14 amino acids long. Trimming left V 3 bases short and J 1 base short, with 11 bases between. CDR3 amino acids: CSVDTGWGTDTQYF. The CDR3 nucleotides read TGCAGCGTTGACACAGGGTGGGGCACAGATACGCAGTATTTT.

This chain connects TRBV28 to TRBJ1-5; 9 nucleotides align to TRBD1. Per the germline V gene, CDR1 is MDHEN and CDR2 is SYDVKM. The CDR3 has 18 amino acids. V shed 5 bases and J 5 bases; nucleotides not matched to a gene: 16. CDR3 DNA sequence: TGTGCCAGCAGTCTGGGACAGGGTTTAGGAAGTGGGGATCAGCCCCAGCATTTT. Protein product: CASSLGQGLGSGDQPQHF.

This clone was seen once. J is TRBJ2-7 and V is TRBV28, with D perhaps matching TRBD1 (6 bases). The CDR3 extends over 14 amino acids. Germline CDR1 is MDHEN and CDR2 is SYDVKM. V lost 10 bases, J lost 7 bases, and 23 bases lay in between. CDR3 DNA: TGTGCCAACAGCCGTCCCGGGACATTCCTGGAGCAGTACTTC. Translated, it gives CANSRPGTFLEQYF.